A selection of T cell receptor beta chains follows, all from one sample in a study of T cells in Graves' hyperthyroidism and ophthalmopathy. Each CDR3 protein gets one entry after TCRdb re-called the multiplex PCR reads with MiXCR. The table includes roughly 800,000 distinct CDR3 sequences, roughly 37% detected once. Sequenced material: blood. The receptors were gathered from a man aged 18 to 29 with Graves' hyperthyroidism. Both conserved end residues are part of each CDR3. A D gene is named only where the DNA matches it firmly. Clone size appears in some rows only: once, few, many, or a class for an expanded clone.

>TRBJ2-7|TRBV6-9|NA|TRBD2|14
CASSSRTSAYEQYF
TGTGCCAGCAGTTCGCGGACTAGCGCTTACGAGCAGTACTTC
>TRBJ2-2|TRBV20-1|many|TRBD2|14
CSATLARNTGELFF
TGCAGTGCCACACTAGCGAGGAACACCGGGGAGCTGTTTTTT
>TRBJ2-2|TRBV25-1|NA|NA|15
CASSEWAGDTGELSW
TGTGCCAGCAGTGAATGGGCAGGGGACACCGGGGAGCTGTCTTGG
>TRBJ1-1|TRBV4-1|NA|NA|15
CASSLSGIINTEAFF
TGCGCCAGCAGCCTATCCGGCATAATTAACACTGAAGCTTTCTTT
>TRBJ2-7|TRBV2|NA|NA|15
CASSGGGRGSYEQYF
TGTGCCAGCAGTGGCGGCGGCAGGGGTTCCTACGAGCAGTACTTC
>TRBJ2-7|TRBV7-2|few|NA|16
CASSLGSGLGFYEQYF
TGTGCCAGCAGCTTAGGTTCGGGATTGGGGTTCTACGAGCAGTACTTC
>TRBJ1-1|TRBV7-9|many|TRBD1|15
CASSAPGQENTEAFF
TGTGCCAGCAGTGCCCCGGGACAGGAGAACACTGAAGCTTTCTTT
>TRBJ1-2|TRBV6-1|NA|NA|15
CASRRTDDTNYGYTF
TGTGCCAGCAGAAGGACGGACGATACTAACTATGGCTACACCTTC
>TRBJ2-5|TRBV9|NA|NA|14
CASSVGGNGETQYF
TGTGCCAGCAGCGTAGGAGGGAATGGTGAGACCCAGTACTTC
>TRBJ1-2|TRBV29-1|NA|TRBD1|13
CSVAGTGVLGYTF
TGCAGCGTGGCCGGGACAGGGGTCTTGGGCTACACCTTC
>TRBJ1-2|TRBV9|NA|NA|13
CASSSSPRGGYTF
TGTGCCAGCAGTTCATCCCCCAGGGGTGGCTACACCTTC
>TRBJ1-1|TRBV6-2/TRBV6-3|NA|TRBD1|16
CASSYLRGTGETEAFF
TGTGCCAGCAGTTACTTACGCGGGACAGGGGAAACTGAAGCTTTCTTT
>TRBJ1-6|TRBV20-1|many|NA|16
CSAHTPSNGANSPLHF
TGCAGTGCTCACACTCCCTCCAACGGGGCGAATTCACCCCTCCACTTT
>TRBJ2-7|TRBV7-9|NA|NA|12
CASSFDLGEQYF
TGTGCCAGCAGTTTCGACCTAGGAGAGCAGTACTTC
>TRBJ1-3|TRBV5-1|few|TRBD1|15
CASSWDRNSGNTIYF
TGCGCCAGCAGCTGGGACAGGAACTCTGGAAACACCATATATTTT
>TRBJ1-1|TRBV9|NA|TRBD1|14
CASSINDRDFKAFF
TGTGCCAGCAGCATAAACGACAGGGATTTTAAAGCTTTCTTT
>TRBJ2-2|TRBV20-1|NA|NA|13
CRGLADDTGELFF
TGCAGGGGACTGGCGGACGACACCGGGGAGCTGTTTTTT
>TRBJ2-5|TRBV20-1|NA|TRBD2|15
CSARDGAAGAETQYF
TGCAGTGCTAGAGATGGGGCAGCGGGAGCGGAGACCCAGTACTTC
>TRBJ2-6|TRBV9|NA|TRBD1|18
CASSGGTDTHPGANVLTF
TGTGCCAGCAGCGGTGGGACAGACACCCACCCTGGGGCCAACGTCCTGACTTTC
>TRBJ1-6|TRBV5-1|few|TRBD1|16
CASSSGTGRINSPLHF
TGCGCCAGCAGCTCCGGGACAGGGAGAATTAATTCACCCCTCCACTTT
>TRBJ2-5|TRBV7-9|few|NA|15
CASSSGSRYQETQYF
TGTGCCAGCAGCTCGGGGTCCAGGTACCAAGAGACCCAGTACTTC
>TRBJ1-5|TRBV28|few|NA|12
CASVLQGQPQHF
TGTGCCAGCGTCCTGCAGGGACAGCCCCAGCATTTT
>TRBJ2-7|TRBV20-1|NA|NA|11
CSAIRNYEQYF
TGCAGTGCTATACGTAACTACGAGCAGTACTTC
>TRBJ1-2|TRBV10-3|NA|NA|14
CASSPTGTFYGYTF
TGTGCCAGCAGCCCCACCGGGACCTTCTATGGCTACACCTTC
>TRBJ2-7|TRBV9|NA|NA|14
CASSEGAPAGEQYF
TGTGCCAGCAGCGAAGGGGCCCCAGCCGGGGAGCAGTACTTC
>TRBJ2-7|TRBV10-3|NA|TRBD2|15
CAISGGLASSLEQYF
TGTGCCATCAGTGGGGGACTAGCCAGCTCCCTCGAGCAGTACTTC
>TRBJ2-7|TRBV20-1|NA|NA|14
CSARSPTGTYEQYF
TGCAGTGCTAGATCGCCGACAGGTACCTACGAGCAGTACTTC
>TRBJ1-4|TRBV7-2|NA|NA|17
CASSTRAQGGYNEKLFF
TGTGCCAGCAGCACCCGGGCCCAAGGTGGTTATAATGAAAAACTGTTTTTT
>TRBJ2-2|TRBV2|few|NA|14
CASSGSARAGELFF
TGTGCCAGCAGTGGCTCGGCGAGGGCCGGGGAGCTGTTTTTT
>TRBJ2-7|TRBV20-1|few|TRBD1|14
CSAPRTGNSYEQYF
TGCAGTGCTCCACGGACAGGGAACTCCTACGAGCAGTACTTC
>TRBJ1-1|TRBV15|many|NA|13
CATSREGGAEAFF
TGTGCCACCAGCAGAGAGGGCGGGGCTGAAGCTTTCTTT
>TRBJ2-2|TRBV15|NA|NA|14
CATSRSRVTGELFF
TGTGCCACCAGCAGGTCCAGGGTCACCGGGGAGCTGTTTTTT
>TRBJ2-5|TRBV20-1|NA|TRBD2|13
CSAVGLALETQYF
TGCAGTGCGGTAGGACTAGCCCTAGAGACCCAGTACTTC
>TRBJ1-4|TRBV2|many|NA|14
CACGGDGGNEKLFF
TGTGCCTGTGGCGGGGACGGGGGAAATGAAAAACTGTTTTTT
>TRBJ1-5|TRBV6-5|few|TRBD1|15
CASSSGQGVRQPQHF
TGTGCCAGCAGTTCGGGACAGGGGGTGAGGCAGCCCCAGCATTTT